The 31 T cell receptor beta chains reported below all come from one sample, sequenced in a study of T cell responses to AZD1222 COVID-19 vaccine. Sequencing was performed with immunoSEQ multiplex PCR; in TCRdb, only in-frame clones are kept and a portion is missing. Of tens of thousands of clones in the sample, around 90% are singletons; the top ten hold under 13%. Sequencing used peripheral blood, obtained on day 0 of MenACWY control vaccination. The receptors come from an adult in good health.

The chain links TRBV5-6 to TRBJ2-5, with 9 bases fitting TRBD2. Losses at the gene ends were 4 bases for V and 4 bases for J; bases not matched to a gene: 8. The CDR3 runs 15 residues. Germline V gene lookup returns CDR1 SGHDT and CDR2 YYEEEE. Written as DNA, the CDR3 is TGTGCCAGCAGCCAGACGCGGGGGGGCCCAGAGACCCAGTACTTC. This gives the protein CASSQTRGGPETQYF.

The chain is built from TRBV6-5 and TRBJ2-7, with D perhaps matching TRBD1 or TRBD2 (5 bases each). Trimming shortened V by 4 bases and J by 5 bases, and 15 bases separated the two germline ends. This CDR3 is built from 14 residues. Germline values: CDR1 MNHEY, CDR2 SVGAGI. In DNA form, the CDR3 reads TGTGCCAGCAGTTCCATTTATCAGGGACACGAGCAGTACTTC. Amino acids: CASSSIYQGHEQYF.

The CDR3 reads CASSDGGNTIYF. In DNA form, the CDR3 reads TGTGCCAGCAGCGATGGGGGAAACACCATATATTTT. The chain couples TRBV5-5 to TRBJ1-3; D remains unclear. Trimming removed 4 bases from V and 4 bases from J, with 6 bases in between. Germline CDR1 reads SGHKS; CDR2 reads YYEKEE (reference sequence). The CDR3 is made up of 12 amino acids. Supplemented by reference TRBV5-5 and TRBJ1-3, the full variable domain reads DAGVTQSPTHLIKTRGQQVTLRCSPISGHKSVSWYQQVLGQGPQFIFQYYEKEERGRGNFPDRFSARQFPNYSSELNVNALLLGDSALYLCASSDGGNTIYFGEGSWLTVV.

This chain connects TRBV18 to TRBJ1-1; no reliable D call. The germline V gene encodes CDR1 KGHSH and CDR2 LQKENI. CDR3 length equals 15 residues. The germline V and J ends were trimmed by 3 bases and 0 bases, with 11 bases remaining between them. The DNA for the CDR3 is TGTGCCAGCTCACCTGCGGCAGGAATGAACACTGAAGCTTTCTTT. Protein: CASSPAAGMNTEAFF.

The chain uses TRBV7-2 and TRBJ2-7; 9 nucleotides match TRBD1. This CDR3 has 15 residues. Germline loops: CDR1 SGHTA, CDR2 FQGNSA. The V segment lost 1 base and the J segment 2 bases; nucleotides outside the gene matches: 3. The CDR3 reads CASSLEGQGAYEQYF. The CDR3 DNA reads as TGTGCCAGCAGCTTAGAGGGACAGGGTGCCTACGAGCAGTACTTC.

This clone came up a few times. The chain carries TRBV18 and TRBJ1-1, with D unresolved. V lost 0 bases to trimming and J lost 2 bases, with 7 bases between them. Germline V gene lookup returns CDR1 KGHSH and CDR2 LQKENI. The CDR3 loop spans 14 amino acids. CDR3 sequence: CASSPPGRNTEAFF. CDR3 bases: TGTGCCAGCTCACCACCTGGCAGAAACACTGAAGCTTTCTTT.

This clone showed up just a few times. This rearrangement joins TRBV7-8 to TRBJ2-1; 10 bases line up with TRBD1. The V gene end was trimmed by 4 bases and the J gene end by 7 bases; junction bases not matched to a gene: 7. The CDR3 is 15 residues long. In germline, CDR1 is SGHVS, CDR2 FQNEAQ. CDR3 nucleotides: TGTGCCAGCAGCTCCCGACAGGGGGCTGGGAATGAGCAGTTCTTC. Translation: CASSSRQGAGNEQFF. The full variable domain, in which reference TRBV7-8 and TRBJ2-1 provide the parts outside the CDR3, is GAGVSQSPRYKVAKRGQDVALRCDPISGHVSLFWYQQALGQGPEFLTYFQNEAQLDKSGLPSDRFFAERPEGSVSTLKIQRTQQEDSAVYLCASSSRQGAGNEQFFGPGTRLTVL.

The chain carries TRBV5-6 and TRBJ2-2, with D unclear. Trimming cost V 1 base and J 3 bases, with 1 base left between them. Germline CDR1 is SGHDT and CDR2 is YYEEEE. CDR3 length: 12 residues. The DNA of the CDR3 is TGTGCCAGCAGCTTGCACACCGGGGAGCTGTTTTTT. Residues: CASSLHTGELFF.

CDR3 protein: CASSLSGSGELFF. For the CDR3, the DNA is TGTGCCAGCAGTTTATCCGGGAGCGGGGAGCTGTTTTTT. The J gene is TRBJ2-2, the V gene TRBV12-3 or TRBV12-4, with D perhaps TRBD2 (6 bases). V was pared by 2 bases and J by 7 bases, with 8 bases between. CDR3 length: 13 amino acids.

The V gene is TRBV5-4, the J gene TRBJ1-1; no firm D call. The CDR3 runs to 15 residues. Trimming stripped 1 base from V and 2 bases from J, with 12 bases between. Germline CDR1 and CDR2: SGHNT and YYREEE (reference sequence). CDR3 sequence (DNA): TGTGCCAGCAGCTTGAGGGCCAGAGAAAACACTGAAGCTTTCTTT. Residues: CASSLRARENTEAFF.

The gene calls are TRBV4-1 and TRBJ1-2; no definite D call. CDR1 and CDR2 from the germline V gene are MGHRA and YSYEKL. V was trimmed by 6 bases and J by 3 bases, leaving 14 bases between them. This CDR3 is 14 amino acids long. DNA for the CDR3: TGCGCCAGCAGTTTAGGGAGGTTAGACTATGGCTACACCTTC. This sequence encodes CASSLGRLDYGYTF.

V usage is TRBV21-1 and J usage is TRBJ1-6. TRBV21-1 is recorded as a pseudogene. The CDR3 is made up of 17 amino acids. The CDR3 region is CASSKSKFRSYNSPLHF. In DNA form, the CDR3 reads TGTGCCAGCAGCAAAAGTAAATTTCGCTCCTATAATTCACCCCTCCACTTT.

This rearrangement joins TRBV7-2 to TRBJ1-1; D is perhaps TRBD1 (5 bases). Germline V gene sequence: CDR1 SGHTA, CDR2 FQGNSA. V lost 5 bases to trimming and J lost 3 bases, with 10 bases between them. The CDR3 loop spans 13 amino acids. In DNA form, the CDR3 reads TGTGCCAGCAGCCCCCTGGGGGACACTGAAGCTTTCTTT. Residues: CASSPLGDTEAFF.

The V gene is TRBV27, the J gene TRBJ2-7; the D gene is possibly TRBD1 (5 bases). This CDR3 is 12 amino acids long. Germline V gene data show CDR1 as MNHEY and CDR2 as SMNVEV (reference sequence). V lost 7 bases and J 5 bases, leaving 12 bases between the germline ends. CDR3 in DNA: TGTGCCAGCAAAAAAGGGGCCAACGAGCAGTACTTC. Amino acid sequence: CASKKGANEQYF.

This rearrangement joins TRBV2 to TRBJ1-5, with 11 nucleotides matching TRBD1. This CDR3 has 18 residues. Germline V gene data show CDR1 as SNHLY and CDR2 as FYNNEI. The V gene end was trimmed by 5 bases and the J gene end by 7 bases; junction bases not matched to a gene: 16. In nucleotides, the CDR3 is TGTGCCAGCAGTACACCCCAGGGGGACAGGGGGTTAGGACAGCCCCAGCATTTT. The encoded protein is CASSTPQGDRGLGQPQHF.

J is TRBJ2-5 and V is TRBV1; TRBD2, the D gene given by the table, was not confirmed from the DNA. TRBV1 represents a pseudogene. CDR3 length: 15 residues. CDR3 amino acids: CTSSQGPPARETQYF. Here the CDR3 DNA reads TGCACCAGCAGCCAAGGACCCCCGGCGAGGGAGACCCAGTACTTC.

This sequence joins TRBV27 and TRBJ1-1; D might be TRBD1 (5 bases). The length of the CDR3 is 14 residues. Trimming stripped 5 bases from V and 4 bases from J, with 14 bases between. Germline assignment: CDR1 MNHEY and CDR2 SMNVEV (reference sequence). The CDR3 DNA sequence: TGTGCCAGCAGTGGTACGTGGCAGGGCACTGAAGCTTTCTTT. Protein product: CASSGTWQGTEAFF.

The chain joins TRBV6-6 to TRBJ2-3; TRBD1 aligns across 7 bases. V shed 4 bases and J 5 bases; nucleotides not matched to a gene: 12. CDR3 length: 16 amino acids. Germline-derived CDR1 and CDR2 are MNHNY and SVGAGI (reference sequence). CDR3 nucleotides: TGTGCCAGCAGTTCCTTCCCAGGGGGTTGGGAAGATACGCAGTATTTT. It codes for CASSSFPGGWEDTQYF.

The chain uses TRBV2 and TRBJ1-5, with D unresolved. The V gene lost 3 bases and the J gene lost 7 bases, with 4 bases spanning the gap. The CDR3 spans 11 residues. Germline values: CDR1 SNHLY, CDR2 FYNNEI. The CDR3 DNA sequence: TGTGCCAGCAGTGACGGACAGCCCCAGCATTTT. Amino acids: CASSDGQPQHF.

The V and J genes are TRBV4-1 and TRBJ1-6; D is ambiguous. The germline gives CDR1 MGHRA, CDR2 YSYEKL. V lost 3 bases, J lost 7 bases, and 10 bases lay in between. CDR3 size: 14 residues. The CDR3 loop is CASSQQVGNSPLHF. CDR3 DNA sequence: TGCGCCAGCAGCCAGCAGGTGGGAAATTCACCCCTCCACTTT.

The CDR3 DNA is TGTGCCAGCAGTGAAGAGTATAGGGAAGAGACCCAGTACTTC. The encoded protein is CASSEEYREETQYF. V usage is TRBV2 and J usage is TRBJ2-5; D call uncertain. Per the germline V gene, CDR1 is SNHLY and CDR2 is FYNNEI. V lost 1 base to trimming and J lost 3 bases, with 9 bases between them. CDR3 length: 14 residues.

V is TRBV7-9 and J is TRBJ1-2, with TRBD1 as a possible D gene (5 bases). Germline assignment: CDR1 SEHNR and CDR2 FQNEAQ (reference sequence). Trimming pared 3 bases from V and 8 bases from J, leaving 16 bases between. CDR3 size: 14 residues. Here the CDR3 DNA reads TGTGCCAGCAGCTTTTTTGAGGGTTCAGGGGGCTACACCTTC. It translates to CASSFFEGSGGYTF.

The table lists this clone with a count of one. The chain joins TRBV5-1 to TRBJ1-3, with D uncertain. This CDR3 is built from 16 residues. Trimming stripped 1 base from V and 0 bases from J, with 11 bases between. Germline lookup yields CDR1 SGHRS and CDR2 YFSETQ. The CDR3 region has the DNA TGCGCCAGCAGCTTGTCGGCCGGAAACTCTGGAAACACCATATATTTT. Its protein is CASSLSAGNSGNTIYF.

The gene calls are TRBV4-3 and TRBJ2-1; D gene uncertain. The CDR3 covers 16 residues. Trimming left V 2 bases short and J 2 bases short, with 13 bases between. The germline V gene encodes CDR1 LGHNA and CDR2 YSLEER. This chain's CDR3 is CASSQHFDSAYNEQFF. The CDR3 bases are TGCGCCAGCAGCCAACACTTCGACTCTGCCTACAATGAGCAGTTCTTC.

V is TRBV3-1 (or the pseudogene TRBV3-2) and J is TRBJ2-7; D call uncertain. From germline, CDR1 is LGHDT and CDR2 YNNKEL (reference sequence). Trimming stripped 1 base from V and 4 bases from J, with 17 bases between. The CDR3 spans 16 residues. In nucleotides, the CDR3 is TGTGCCAGCAGCCAAGGCTTGGCCCTCCTGGGGTACGAGCAGTACTTC. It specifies CASSQGLALLGYEQYF.

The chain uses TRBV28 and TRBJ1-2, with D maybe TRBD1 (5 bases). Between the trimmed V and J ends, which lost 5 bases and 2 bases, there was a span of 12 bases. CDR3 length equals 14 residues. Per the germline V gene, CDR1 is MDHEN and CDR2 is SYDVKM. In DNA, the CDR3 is TGTGCCAGCAGTCCCTTAGGGGACAACTATGGCTACACCTTC. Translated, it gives CASSPLGDNYGYTF.

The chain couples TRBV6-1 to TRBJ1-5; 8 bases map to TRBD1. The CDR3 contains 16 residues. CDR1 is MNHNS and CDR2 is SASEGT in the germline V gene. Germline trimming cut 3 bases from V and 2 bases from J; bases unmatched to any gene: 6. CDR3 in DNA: TGTGCCAGCAGTGAGGGACCGACAGGGGGCAATCAGCCCCAGCATTTT. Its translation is CASSEGPTGGNQPQHF.

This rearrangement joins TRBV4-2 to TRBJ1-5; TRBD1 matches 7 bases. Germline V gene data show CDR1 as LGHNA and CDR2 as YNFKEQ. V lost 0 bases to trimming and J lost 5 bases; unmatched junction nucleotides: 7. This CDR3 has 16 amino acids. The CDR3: CASSQEIRDSYQPQHF. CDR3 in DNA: TGTGCCAGCAGCCAAGAAATCCGGGACAGCTATCAGCCCCAGCATTTT.

CDR3: CASSSPQRTGELFF. The CDR3 nucleotides are TGTGCCAGCAGTTCCCCCCAGCGAACCGGGGAGCTGTTTTTT. J is TRBJ2-2 and V is TRBV6-5; no firm D call. The CDR3 totals 14 residues. V lost 4 bases and J lost 5, with 11 bases in between. CDR1 and CDR2 from the germline V gene are MNHEY and SVGAGI.

The CDR3 nucleotides are TGTGCCAGCAGTTACTCCCCCGGGACTGAAGCTTTCTTT. This encodes CASSYSPGTEAFF. V gene TRBV6-2 or TRBV6-3 combines with J gene TRBJ1-1; no clear D. Trimming cost V 0 bases and J 5 bases, with 7 bases left between them. The V gene's germline CDR1 is MNHEY and CDR2 SVGEGT. The CDR3 totals 13 residues.

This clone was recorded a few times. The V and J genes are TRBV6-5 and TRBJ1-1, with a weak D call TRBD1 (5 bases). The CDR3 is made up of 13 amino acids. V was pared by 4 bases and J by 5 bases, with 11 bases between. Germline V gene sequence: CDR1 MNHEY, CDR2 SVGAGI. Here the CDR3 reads CASSFGGGTEAFF. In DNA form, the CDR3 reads TGTGCCAGCAGTTTCGGGGGAGGGACTGAAGCTTTCTTT.